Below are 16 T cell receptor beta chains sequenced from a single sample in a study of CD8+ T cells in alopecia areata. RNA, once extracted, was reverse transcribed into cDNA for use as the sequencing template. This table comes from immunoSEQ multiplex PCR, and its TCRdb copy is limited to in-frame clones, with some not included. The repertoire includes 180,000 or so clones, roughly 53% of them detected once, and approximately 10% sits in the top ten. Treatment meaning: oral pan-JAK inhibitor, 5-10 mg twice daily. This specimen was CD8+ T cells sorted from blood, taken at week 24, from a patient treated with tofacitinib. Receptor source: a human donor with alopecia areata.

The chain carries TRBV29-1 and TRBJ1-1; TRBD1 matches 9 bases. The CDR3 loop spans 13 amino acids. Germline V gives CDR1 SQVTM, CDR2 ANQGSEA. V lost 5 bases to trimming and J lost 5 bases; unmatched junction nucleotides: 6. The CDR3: CSVQGQGQTEAFF. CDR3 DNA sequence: TGCAGCGTTCAAGGACAGGGGCAAACTGAAGCTTTCTTT. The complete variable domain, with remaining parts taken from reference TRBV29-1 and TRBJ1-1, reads SAVISQKPSRDICQRGTSLTIQCQVDSQVTMMFWYRQQPGQSLTLIATANQGSEATYESGFVIDKFPISRPNLTFSTLTVSNMSPEDSSIYLCSVQGQGQTEAFFGQGTRLTVV.

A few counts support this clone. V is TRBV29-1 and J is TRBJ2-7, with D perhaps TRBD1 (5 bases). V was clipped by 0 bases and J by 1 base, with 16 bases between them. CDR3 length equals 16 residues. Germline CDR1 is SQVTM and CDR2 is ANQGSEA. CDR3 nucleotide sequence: TGCAGCGTTGAAGATCACGGGCAGGGCATTTCCTACGAGCAGTACTTC. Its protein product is CSVEDHGQGISYEQYF.

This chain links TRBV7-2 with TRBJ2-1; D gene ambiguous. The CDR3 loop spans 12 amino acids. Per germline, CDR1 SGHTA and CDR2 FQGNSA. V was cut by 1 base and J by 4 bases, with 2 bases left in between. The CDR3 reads CASSLVYNEQFF. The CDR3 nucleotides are TGTGCCAGCAGCTTAGTATACAATGAGCAGTTCTTC.

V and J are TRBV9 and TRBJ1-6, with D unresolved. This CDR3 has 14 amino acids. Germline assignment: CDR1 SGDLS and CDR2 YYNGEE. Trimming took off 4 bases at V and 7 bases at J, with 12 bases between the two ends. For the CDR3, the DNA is TGTGCCAGCAGCCTCCGGGGTCCAAATTCACCCCTCCACTTT. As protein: CASSLRGPNSPLHF.

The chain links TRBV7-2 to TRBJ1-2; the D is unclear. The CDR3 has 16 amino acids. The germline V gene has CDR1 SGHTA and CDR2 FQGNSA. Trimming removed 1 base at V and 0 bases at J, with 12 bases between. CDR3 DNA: TGTGCCAGCAGCTTAGGAGGTGGCAGACCTAACTATGGCTACACCTTC. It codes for CASSLGGGRPNYGYTF.

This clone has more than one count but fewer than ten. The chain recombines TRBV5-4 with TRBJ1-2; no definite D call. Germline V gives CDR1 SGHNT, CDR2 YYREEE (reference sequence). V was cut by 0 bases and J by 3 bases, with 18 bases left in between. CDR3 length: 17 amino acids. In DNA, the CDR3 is TGTGCCAGCAGCTTGGGGCCCTTGGCAGAAGACTACTATGGCTACACCTTC. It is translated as CASSLGPLAEDYYGYTF.

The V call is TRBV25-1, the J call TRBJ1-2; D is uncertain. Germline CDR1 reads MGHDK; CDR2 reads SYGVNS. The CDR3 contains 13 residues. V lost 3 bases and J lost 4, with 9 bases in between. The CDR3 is CASSDSRGYGYTF. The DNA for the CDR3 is TGTGCCAGCAGTGATTCACGGGGCTATGGCTACACCTTC.

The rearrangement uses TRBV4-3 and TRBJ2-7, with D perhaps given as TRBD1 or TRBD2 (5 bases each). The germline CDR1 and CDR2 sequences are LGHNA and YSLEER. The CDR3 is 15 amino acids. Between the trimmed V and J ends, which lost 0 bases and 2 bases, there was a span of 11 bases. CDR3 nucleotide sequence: TGCGCCAGCAGCCAAGATAGATGGGGGACCTACGAGCAGTACTTC. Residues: CASSQDRWGTYEQYF.

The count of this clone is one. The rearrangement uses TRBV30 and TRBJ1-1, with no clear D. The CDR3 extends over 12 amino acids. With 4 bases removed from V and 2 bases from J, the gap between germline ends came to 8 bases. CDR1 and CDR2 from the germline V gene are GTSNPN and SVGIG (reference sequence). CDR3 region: CAWTPYNTEAFF. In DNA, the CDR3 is TGTGCCTGGACGCCCTACAACACTGAAGCTTTCTTT.

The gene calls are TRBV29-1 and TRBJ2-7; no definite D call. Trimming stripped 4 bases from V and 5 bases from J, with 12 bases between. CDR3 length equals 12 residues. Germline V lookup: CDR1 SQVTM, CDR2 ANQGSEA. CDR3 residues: CSVVGSLHEQYF. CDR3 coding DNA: TGCAGCGTTGTGGGGTCCCTCCACGAGCAGTACTTC.

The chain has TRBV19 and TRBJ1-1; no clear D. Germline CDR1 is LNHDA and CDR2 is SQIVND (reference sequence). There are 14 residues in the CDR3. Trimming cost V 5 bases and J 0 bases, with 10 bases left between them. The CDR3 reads CASSPLGVNTEAFF. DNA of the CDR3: TGTGCCAGTAGTCCGTTGGGAGTGAACACTGAAGCTTTCTTT.

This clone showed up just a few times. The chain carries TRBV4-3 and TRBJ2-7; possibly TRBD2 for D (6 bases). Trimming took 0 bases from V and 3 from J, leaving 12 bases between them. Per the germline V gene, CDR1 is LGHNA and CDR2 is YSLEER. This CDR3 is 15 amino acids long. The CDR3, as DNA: TGCGCCAGCAGCCAAGATTGGCGGGGACTCTACGAGCAGTACTTC. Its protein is CASSQDWRGLYEQYF.

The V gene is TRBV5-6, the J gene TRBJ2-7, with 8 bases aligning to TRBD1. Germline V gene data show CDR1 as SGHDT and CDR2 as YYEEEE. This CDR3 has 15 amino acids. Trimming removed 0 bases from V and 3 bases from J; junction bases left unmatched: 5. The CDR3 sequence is CASSLGTGRIYEQYF. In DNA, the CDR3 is TGTGCCAGCAGCTTGGGGACAGGGCGGATCTACGAGCAGTACTTC.

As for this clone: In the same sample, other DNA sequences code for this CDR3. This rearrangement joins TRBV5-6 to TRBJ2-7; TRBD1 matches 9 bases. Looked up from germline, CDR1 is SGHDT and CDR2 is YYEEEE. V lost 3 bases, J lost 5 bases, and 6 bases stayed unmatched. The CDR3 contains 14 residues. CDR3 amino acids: CASSSGTGLHEQYF. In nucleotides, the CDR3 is TGTGCCAGCAGCTCCGGGACAGGGCTGCACGAGCAGTACTTC.

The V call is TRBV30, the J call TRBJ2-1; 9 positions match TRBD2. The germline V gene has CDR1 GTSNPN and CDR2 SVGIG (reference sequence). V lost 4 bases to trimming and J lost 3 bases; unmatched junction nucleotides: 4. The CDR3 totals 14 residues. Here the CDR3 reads CAWTGSGSYNEQFF. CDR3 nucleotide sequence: TGTGCCTGGACTGGTAGCGGGAGCTACAATGAGCAGTTCTTC.

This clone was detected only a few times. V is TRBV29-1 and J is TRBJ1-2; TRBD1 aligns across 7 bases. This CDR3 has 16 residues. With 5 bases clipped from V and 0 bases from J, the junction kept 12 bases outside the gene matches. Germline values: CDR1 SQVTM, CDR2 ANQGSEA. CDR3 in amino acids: CSVSPTGQGANYGYTF. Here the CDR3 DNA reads TGCAGCGTTTCTCCCACCGGGCAGGGGGCTAACTATGGCTACACCTTC.